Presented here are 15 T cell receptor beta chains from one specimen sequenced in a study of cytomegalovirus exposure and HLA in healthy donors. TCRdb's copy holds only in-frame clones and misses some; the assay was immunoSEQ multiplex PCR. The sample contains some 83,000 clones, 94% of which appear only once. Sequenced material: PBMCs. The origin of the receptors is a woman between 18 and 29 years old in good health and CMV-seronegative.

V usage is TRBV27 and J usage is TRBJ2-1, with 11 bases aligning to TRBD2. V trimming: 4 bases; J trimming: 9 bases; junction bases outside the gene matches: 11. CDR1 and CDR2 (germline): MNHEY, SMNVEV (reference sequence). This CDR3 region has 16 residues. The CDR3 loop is CASSSNSGRARGEQFF. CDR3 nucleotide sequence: TGTGCCAGCAGTTCCAATAGCGGGAGGGCCAGGGGTGAGCAGTTCTTC.

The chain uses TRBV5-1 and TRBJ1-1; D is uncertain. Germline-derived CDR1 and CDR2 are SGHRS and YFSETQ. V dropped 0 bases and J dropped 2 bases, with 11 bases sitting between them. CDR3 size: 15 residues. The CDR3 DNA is TGCGCCAGCAGCTTGGCCGGATCACTAAACACTGAAGCTTTCTTT. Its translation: CASSLAGSLNTEAFF.

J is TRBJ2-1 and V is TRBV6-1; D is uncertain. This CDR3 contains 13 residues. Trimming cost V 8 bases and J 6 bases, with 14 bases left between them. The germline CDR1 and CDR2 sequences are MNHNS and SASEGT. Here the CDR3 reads CASVPSWVNEQFF. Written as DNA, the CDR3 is TGTGCCAGCGTACCTAGTTGGGTCAATGAGCAGTTCTTC.

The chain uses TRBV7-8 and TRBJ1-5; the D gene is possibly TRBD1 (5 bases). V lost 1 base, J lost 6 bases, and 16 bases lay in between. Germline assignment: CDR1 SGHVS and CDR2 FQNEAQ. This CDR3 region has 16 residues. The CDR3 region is CASSLVGVAGGQPQHF. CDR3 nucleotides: TGTGCCAGCAGCTTAGTCGGGGTCGCCGGGGGTCAGCCCCAGCATTTT.

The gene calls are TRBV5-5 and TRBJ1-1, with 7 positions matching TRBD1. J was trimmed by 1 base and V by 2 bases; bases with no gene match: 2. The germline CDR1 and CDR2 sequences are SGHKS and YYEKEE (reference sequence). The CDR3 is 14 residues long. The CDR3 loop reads CASSLQGKNTEAFF. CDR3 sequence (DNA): TGTGCCAGCAGCTTACAGGGGAAGAACACTGAAGCTTTCTTT.

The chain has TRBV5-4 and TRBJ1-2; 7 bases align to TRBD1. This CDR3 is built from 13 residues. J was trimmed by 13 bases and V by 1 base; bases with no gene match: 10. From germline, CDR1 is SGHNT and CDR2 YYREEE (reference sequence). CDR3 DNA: TGTGCCAGCAGCTTGATTTTATCCGACAGGGTCACCTTC. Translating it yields CASSLILSDRVTF. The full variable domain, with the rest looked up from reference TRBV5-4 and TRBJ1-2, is ETGVTQSPTHLIKTRGQQVTLRCSSQSGHNTVSWYQQALGQGPQFIFQYYREEENGRGNFPPRFSGLQFPNYSSELNVNALELDDSALYLCASSLILSDRVTFGSGTRLTVV.

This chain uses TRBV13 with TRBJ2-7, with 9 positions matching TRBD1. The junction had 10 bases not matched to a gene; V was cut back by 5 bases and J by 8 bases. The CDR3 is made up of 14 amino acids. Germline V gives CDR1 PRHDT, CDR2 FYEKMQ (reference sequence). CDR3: CASSIWDREIQQYF. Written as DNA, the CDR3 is TGTGCCAGCAGCATCTGGGACAGGGAGATCCAGCAGTACTTC. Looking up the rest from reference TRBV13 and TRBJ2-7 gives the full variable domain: AAGVIQSPRHLIKEKRETATLKCYPIPRHDTVYWYQQGPGQDPQFLISFYEKMQSDKGSIPDRFSAQQFSDYHSELNMSSLELGDSALYFCASSIWDREIQQYFGPGTRLTVT.

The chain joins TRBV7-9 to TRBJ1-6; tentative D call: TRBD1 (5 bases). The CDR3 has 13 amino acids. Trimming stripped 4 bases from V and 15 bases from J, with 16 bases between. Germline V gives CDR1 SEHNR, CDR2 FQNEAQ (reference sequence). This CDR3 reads CASSSNMGLVLHF. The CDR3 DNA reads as TGTGCCAGCAGCTCGAACATGGGACTAGTCCTCCACTTT. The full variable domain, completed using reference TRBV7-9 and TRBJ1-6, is DTGVSQNPRHKITKRGQNVTFRCDPISEHNRLYWYRQTLGQGPEFLTYFQNEAQLEKSRLLSDRFSAERPKGSFSTLEIQRTEQGDSAMYLCASSSNMGLVLHFGNGTRLTVT.

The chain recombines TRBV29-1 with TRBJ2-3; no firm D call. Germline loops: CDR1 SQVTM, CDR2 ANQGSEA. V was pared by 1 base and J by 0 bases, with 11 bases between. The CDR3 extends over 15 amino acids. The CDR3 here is CSVEGSPASTDTQYF. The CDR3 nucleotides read TGCAGCGTTGAAGGGAGTCCAGCTAGCACAGATACGCAGTATTTT.

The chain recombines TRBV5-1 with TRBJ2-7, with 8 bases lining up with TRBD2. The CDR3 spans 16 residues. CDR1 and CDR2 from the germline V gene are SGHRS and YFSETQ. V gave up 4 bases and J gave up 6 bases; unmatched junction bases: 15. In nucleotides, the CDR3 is TGCGCCAGCAGCGAAAGGACTACGGGAAGCGGGAGCGAGCAGTACTTC. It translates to CASSERTTGSGSEQYF.

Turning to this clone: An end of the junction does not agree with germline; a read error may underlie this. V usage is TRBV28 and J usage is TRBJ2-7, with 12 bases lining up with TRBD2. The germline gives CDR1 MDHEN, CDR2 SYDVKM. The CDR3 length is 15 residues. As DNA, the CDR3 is TGTGCCAGCAGTTTACCGCCTCCTCTAGCGGGAGGGCCAGACTTC. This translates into CASSLPPPLAGGPDF.

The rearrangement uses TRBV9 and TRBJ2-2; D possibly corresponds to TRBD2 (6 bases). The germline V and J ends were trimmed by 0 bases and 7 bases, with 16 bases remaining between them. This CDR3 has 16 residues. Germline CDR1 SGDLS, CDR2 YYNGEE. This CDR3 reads CASSVGVGGFLGELFF. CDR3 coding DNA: TGTGCCAGCAGCGTAGGCGTGGGGGGTTTCCTCGGGGAGCTGTTTTTT.

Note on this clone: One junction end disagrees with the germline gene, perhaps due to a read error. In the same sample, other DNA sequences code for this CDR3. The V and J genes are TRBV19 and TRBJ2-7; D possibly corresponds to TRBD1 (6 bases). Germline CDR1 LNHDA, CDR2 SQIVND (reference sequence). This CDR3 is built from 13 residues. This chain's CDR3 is CASSAGQSYEQYF. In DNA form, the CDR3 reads TGTGCCAGTAGTGCTGGACAGTCCTACGAACAGTACTTC.

The CDR3, as DNA: TGCGCCAGCAGCCAAGATATACTTTACTCCTACAATGAGCAGTTCTTC. Translation gives CASSQDILYSYNEQFF. This sequence joins TRBV4-1 and TRBJ2-1, with no clear D. Trimming took off 0 bases at V and 0 bases at J, with 9 bases between the two ends. The length of the CDR3 is 16 residues. The V gene's germline CDR1 is MGHRA and CDR2 YSYEKL.

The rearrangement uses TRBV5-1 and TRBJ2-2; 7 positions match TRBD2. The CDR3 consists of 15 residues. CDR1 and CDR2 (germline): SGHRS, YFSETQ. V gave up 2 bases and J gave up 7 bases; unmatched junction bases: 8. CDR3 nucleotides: TGCGCCAGCAGCTTTGCGGGAGATTGGGGCGGGGAGCTGTTTTTT. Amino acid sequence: CASSFAGDWGGELFF.